The next 24 T cell receptor beta chains were all read from a single sample in a study of OX40 agonist ivuxolimab in advanced cancers. Repertoires were generated with immunoSEQ multiplex PCR, while TCRdb's copy carries only in-frame clones and drops some. The sample carries approximately 100,000 clones, approximately 90% recorded once. Sequencing was performed on CD4+ or CD8+ T cells sorted from blood, taken in a trial of the OX40 agonist ivuxolimab. The receptors shown here come from an adult with an advanced solid tumor such as melanoma, head and neck, liver or kidney cancer.

The chain employs TRBV7-6 and TRBJ2-6, with D unclear. V lost 2 bases to trimming and J lost 2 bases, with 10 bases between them. Looked up from germline, CDR1 is SGHVS and CDR2 is FNYEAQ. This CDR3 is built from 16 residues. The CDR3: CASSLISGAGANVLTF. In DNA form, the CDR3 reads TGTGCCAGCAGCTTAATAAGTGGGGCTGGGGCCAACGTCCTGACTTTC. The whole variable domain, filled in from reference TRBV7-6 and TRBJ2-6, reads GAGVSQSPRYKVTKRGQDVALRCDPISGHVSLYWYRQALGQGPEFLTYFNYEAQQDKSGLPNDRFSAERPEGSISTLTIQRTEQRDSAMYRCASSLISGAGANVLTFGAGSRLTVL.

This chain links TRBV19 with TRBJ1-1; D is unresolved. The V end was cut by 7 bases, the J end by 1 base, with 7 bases between. Germline lookup yields CDR1 LNHDA and CDR2 SQIVND (reference sequence). The CDR3 length is 12 residues. This CDR3 is CASTRGNTEAFF. DNA for the CDR3: TGTGCCAGTACCCGGGGGAACACTGAAGCTTTCTTT.

Comments on this clone: Other DNA sequences in this sample translate to the same CDR3. The rearrangement joins TRBV2 to TRBJ1-5; no clear D gene. CDR1 and CDR2 (germline): SNHLY, FYNNEI. The CDR3 runs to 14 residues. The V end was cut by 1 base, the J end by 0 bases, with 4 bases between. The CDR3 loop is CASSEGRSNQPQHF. The CDR3 DNA sequence: TGTGCCAGCAGTGAAGGCCGTAGCAATCAGCCCCAGCATTTT.

This sequence joins TRBV15 and TRBJ1-2; TRBD1 matches 7 bases. The germline CDR1 and CDR2 sequences are LNHNV and YYDKDF (reference sequence). The CDR3 has 14 residues. V gave up 3 bases and J gave up 6 bases; unmatched junction bases: 7. DNA for the CDR3: TGTGCCACCAGCAGTCTGGGACAGACAGATGGCTACACCTTC. It translates to CATSSLGQTDGYTF.

The J gene is TRBJ2-3, the V gene TRBV7-2; 9 positions match TRBD2. V gave up 1 base and J gave up 2 bases; unmatched junction bases: 1. CDR3 length equals 15 residues. Germline V CDR1 and CDR2: SGHTA, FQGNSA. The CDR3 loop reads CASSLGGLATDTQYF. As DNA, the CDR3 is TGTGCCAGCAGCTTAGGGGGACTAGCCACAGATACGCAGTATTTT.

This clone was seen a single time. The CDR3 region is CASRERNSPLHF. CDR3 coding DNA: TGTGCCAGCAGGGAAAGGAATTCACCCCTCCACTTT. The chain joins TRBV28 to TRBJ1-6; no clear D gene. This CDR3 is 12 amino acids long. The V gene lost 6 bases and the J gene lost 7 bases, with 7 bases spanning the gap. The V gene's germline CDR1 is MDHEN and CDR2 SYDVKM.

V usage is TRBV4-2 and J usage is TRBJ2-5, with a possible D match to TRBD2 (5 bases). The V and J ends lost 0 bases and 5 bases respectively, with 10 bases between them. The germline V gene encodes CDR1 LGHNA and CDR2 YNFKEQ. The CDR3 is 14 residues long. CDR3 bases: TGTGCCAGCAGCCAAGAGGAGGTGGGGGAGACCCAGTACTTC. It codes for CASSQEEVGETQYF.

The J gene is TRBJ2-1, the V gene TRBV18; D not resolved. The V and J ends lost 0 bases and 7 bases respectively, with 7 bases between them. This CDR3 is 13 amino acids long. Looked up from germline, CDR1 is KGHSH and CDR2 is LQKENI. CDR3 residues: CASSPPTKNEQFF. Written as DNA, the CDR3 is TGTGCCAGCTCACCACCGACGAAAAATGAGCAGTTCTTC.

This chain uses TRBV28 with TRBJ2-1, with TRBD1 identical over 7 bases. This CDR3 is built from 14 residues. Germline V gene data show CDR1 as MDHEN and CDR2 as SYDVKM. V dropped 5 bases and J dropped 5; count of bases not matched to a gene: 6. The CDR3 DNA sequence: TGTGCCAGCAGTGGATACAGGGGTCACAATGAGCAGTTCTTC. Translating gives CASSGYRGHNEQFF.

The genes are TRBV5-4 and TRBJ2-5, with 8 bases identical to TRBD1. J gave up 5 bases and V 4 bases, and 10 bases lay outside the gene matches. The germline gives CDR1 SGHNT, CDR2 YYREEE (reference sequence). The CDR3 loop spans 15 amino acids. CDR3 sequence reads: CASSAGQGTFETQYF. In DNA, the CDR3 is TGTGCCAGCAGCGCCGGACAGGGCACGTTTGAGACCCAGTACTTC.

This clone was recorded a few times. The chain couples TRBV30 to TRBJ1-5; D remains unclear. The germline V and J ends were trimmed by 1 base and 1 base, with 8 bases remaining between them. Per the germline V gene, CDR1 is GTSNPN and CDR2 is SVGIG (reference sequence). The CDR3 is 14 residues long. Here the CDR3 reads CAWSDVMSNQPQHF. In DNA, the CDR3 is TGTGCCTGGAGTGACGTTATGAGCAATCAGCCCCAGCATTTT.

The chain has TRBV7-9 and TRBJ1-2; D is ambiguous. Germline V gene sequence: CDR1 SEHNR, CDR2 FQNEAQ (reference sequence). V lost 3 bases to trimming and J lost 6 bases, with 14 bases between them. The CDR3 consists of 14 residues. Here the CDR3 DNA reads TGTGCCAGCAGCTTGATTGTGGAGGGCAATGGCTACACCTTC. It is translated as CASSLIVEGNGYTF.

This chain connects TRBV7-2 to TRBJ1-2; D is undetermined. CDR1 and CDR2 (germline): SGHTA, FQGNSA. Trimming stripped 5 bases from V and 5 bases from J, with 9 bases between. The CDR3 has 12 residues. Written as DNA, the CDR3 is TGTGCCAGCAGCCCGCCCGGGTATGGCTACACCTTC. It is translated as CASSPPGYGYTF.

This clone is a singleton in its sample. A read error may produce the germline difference seen at one junction end. This chain uses TRBV20-1 with TRBJ2-5; 9 bases map to TRBD1. CDR1 is DFQATT, CDR2 SNEGSKA, per germline (reference sequence). The length of the CDR3 is 11 residues. CDR3 DNA sequence: TGCAGTGCTACATACCGGGACAGGGTAAACTTC. Translating gives CSATYRDRVNF.

The chain carries TRBV28 and TRBJ2-7, with 11 bases aligning to TRBD1. CDR3 size: 14 residues. Germline-derived CDR1 and CDR2 are MDHEN and SYDVKM. The V segment lost 7 bases and the J segment 4 bases; nucleotides outside the gene matches: 6. The CDR3 reads CASTSGQGAYEQYF. DNA of the CDR3: TGTGCCAGCACCTCAGGACAGGGGGCGTACGAGCAGTACTTC.

The chain uses TRBV18 and TRBJ1-1, with D hard to call. V dropped 3 bases and J dropped 2 bases, with 4 bases sitting between them. Germline V gene data show CDR1 as KGHSH and CDR2 as LQKENI. This CDR3 region has 12 residues. CDR3 sequence (DNA): TGTGCCAGCTCACCGAGCAACACTGAAGCTTTCTTT. Translation: CASSPSNTEAFF.

The chain couples TRBV10-3 to TRBJ2-4; D is possibly TRBD1 (5 bases). Germline CDR1 ENHRY, CDR2 SYGVKD. This CDR3 is 14 amino acids long. V was cut by 3 bases and J by 4 bases, with 10 bases left in between. CDR3 nucleotide sequence: TGTGCCATCAGTGATTGGGGCAATAAAAACATTCAGTACTTC. Its translation: CAISDWGNKNIQYF.

V gene TRBV4-1 combines with J gene TRBJ2-5; D is perhaps TRBD1 or TRBD2 (5 bases each). In germline, CDR1 is MGHRA, CDR2 YSYEKL. Trimming stripped 0 bases from V and 5 bases from J, with 13 bases between. The CDR3 loop spans 15 amino acids. DNA for the CDR3: TGCGCCAGCAGCCAAGAAGAGGGACCCTGGGAGACCCAGTACTTC. The encoded protein is CASSQEEGPWETQYF.

J is TRBJ1-1 and V is TRBV29-1, with 7 nucleotides matching TRBD1. This CDR3 is 16 amino acids long. Germline V CDR1 and CDR2: SQVTM, ANQGSEA. The V gene end was trimmed by 4 bases and the J gene end by 4 bases; junction bases not matched to a gene: 15. Written as DNA, the CDR3 is TGCAGCGTTGGAGGGGCAGGGGGTATCAGAAGCACTGAAGCTTTCTTT. It translates to CSVGGAGGIRSTEAFF.

The rearrangement joins TRBV7-6 to TRBJ1-4, with 8 nucleotides matching TRBD1. V gave up 5 bases and J gave up 4 bases; unmatched junction bases: 3. Germline V gives CDR1 SGHVS, CDR2 FNYEAQ. The CDR3 spans 14 residues. Here the CDR3 reads CASSHGQGNEKLFF. CDR3 bases: TGTGCCAGCAGCCACGGACAGGGTAATGAAAAACTGTTTTTT. Combining the CDR3 with reference TRBV7-6 and TRBJ1-4 gives the whole variable domain GAGVSQSPRYKVTKRGQDVALRCDPISGHVSLYWYRQALGQGPEFLTYFNYEAQQDKSGLPNDRFSAERPEGSISTLTIQRTEQRDSAMYRCASSHGQGNEKLFFGSGTQLSVL.

V usage is TRBV28 and J usage is TRBJ1-1; no reliable D call. Germline-derived CDR1 and CDR2 are MDHEN and SYDVKM. This CDR3 comprises 15 residues. The germline V and J ends were trimmed by 5 bases and 4 bases, with 17 bases remaining between them. CDR3 bases: TGTGCCAGCAGTCCCGAGGTAGGGCCGGTCACTGAAGCTTTCTTT. Translation gives CASSPEVGPVTEAFF.

The chain uses TRBV6-6 and TRBJ2-7; D is possibly TRBD2 (6 bases). CDR1 is MNHNY and CDR2 is SVGAGI in the germline V gene (reference sequence). The CDR3 has 15 amino acids. V lost 0 bases, J lost 3 bases, and 12 bases lay in between. CDR3 bases: TGTGCCAGCAGTTACTCGAGGAGGGGCGGCTACGAGCAGTACTTC. Amino acid sequence: CASSYSRRGGYEQYF.

This rearrangement joins TRBV7-2 to TRBJ2-2; tentatively, D is TRBD2 (7 bases). Germline V gene lookup returns CDR1 SGHTA and CDR2 FQGNSA. The germline V and J ends were trimmed by 4 bases and 5 bases, with 17 bases remaining between them. This CDR3 is 16 amino acids long. In DNA, the CDR3 is TGTGCCAGCAGCTCTCTGGGGGGGGCTTCGACCGGGGAGCTGTTTTTT. Translated: CASSSLGGASTGELFF.

This clone was seen only once. This sequence joins TRBV7-8 and TRBJ1-5, with no clear D. Germline V lookup: CDR1 SGHVS, CDR2 FQNEAQ. The CDR3 has 14 residues. Trimming pared 5 bases from V and 6 bases from J, leaving 14 bases between. CDR3 DNA sequence: TGTGCCAGCAGCAAGGACCGGACGATTCAGCCCCAGCATTTT. It is translated as CASSKDRTIQPQHF.